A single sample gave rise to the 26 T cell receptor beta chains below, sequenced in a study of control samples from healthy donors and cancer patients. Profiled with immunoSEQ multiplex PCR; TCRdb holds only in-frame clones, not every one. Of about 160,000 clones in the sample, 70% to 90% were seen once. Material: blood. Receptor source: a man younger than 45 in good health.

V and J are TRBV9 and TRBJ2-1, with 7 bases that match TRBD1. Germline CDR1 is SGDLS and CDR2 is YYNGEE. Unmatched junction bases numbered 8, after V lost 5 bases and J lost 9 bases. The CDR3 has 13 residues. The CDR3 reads CASSIGGQGEQFF. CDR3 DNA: TGTGCCAGCAGTATAGGGGGCCAGGGTGAGCAGTTCTTC.

DNA for the CDR3: TGTGCCAGCAGCTTAGGGTCTAGTGAGCAGTTCTTC. The encoded protein is CASSLGSSEQFF. This rearrangement joins TRBV7-9 to TRBJ2-1; D ambiguous. This CDR3 contains 12 residues. V was pared by 1 base and J by 9 bases, with 7 bases between. Germline loops: CDR1 SEHNR, CDR2 FQNEAQ (reference sequence).

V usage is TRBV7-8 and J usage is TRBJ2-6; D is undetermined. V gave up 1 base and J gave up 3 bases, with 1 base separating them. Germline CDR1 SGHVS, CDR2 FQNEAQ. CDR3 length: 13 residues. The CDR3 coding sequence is TGTGCCAGCAGCTTAGGTGGGGCCAACGTCCTGACTTTC. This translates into CASSLGGANVLTF.

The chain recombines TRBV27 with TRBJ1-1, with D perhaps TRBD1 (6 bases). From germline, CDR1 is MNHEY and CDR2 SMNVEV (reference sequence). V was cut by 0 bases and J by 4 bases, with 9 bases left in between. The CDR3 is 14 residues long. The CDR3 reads CASSLSGGGTEAFF. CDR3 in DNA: TGTGCCAGCAGTTTATCTGGAGGGGGCACTGAAGCTTTCTTT.

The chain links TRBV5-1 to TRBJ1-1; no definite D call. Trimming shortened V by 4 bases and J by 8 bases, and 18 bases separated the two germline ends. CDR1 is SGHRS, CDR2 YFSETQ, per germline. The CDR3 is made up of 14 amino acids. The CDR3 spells CASSGRGMGKEAFF. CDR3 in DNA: TGCGCCAGCAGCGGTCGTGGCATGGGGAAGGAAGCTTTCTTT.

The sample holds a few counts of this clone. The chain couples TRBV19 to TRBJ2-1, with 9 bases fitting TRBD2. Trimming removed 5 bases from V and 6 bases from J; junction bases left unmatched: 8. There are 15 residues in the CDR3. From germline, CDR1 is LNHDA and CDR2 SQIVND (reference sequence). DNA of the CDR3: TGTGCCAGTAGTGTCATGACTAGCGGAGCCAATGAGCAGTTCTTC. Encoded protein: CASSVMTSGANEQFF. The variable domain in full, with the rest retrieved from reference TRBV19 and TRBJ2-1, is DGGITQSPKYLFRKEGQNVTLSCEQNLNHDAMYWYRQDPGQGLRLIYYSQIVNDFQKGDIAEGYSVSREKKESFPLTVTSAQKNPTAFYLCASSVMTSGANEQFFGPGTRLTVL.

The CDR3 sequence: CASSLVGSPEQYF. The CDR3 DNA reads as TGTGCCAGCAGCTTAGTTGGCAGTCCGGAGCAGTACTTC. V is TRBV7-9 and J is TRBJ2-7, with no clear D. The germline CDR1 and CDR2 sequences are SEHNR and FQNEAQ (reference sequence). The ends were cut back, 1 base at V and 7 bases at J, with 11 bases in the middle. The CDR3 loop spans 13 amino acids.

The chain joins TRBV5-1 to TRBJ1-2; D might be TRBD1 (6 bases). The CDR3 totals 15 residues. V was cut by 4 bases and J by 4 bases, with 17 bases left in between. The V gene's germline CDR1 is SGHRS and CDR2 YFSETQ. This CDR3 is CASSRETGYLYGYTF. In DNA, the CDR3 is TGCGCCAGCAGCCGAGAAACAGGGTACCTCTATGGCTACACCTTC.

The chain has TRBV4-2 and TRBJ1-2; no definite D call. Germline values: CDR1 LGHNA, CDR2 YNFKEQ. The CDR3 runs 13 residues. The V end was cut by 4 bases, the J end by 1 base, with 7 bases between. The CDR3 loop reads CASSRTLNYGYTF. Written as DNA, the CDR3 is TGTGCCAGCAGCCGAACCCTTAACTATGGCTACACCTTC.

The CDR3, as DNA: TGTGCCAGCAGTTTATTTCGATTGGGGGACTTGAACACTGAAGCTTTCTTT. This encodes CASSLFRLGDLNTEAFF. The chain couples TRBV28 to TRBJ1-1; TRBD1 is a possible D gene (5 bases). V was cut by 1 base and J by 0 bases, with 15 bases left in between. This CDR3 is built from 17 residues. Germline values: CDR1 MDHEN, CDR2 SYDVKM. Full variable domain (outside the CDR3, taken from reference TRBV28 and TRBJ1-1): DVKVTQSSRYLVKRTGEKVFLECVQDMDHENMFWYRQDPGLGLRLIYFSYDVKMKEKGDIPEGYSVSREKKERFSLILESASTNQTSMYLCASSLFRLGDLNTEAFFGQGTRLTVV.

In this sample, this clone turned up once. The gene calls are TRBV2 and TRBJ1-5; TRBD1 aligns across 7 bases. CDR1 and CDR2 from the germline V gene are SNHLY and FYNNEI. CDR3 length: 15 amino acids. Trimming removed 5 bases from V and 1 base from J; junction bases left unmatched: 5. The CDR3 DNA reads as TGTGCCAGCAGTCAAGACAGGGCGAGCAATCAGCCCCAGCATTTT. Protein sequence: CASSQDRASNQPQHF.

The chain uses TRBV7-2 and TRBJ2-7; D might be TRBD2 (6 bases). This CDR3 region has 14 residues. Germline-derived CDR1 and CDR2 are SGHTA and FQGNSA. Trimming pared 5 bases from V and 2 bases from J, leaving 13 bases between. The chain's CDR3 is CASSHSGKTYEQYF. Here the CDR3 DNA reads TGTGCCAGCAGCCATAGCGGCAAAACCTACGAGCAGTACTTC.

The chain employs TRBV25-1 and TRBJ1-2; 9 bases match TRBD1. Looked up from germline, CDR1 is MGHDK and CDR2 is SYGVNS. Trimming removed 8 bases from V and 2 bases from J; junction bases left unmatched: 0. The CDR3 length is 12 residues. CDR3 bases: TGTGCCAGCGGACAGGGGAACTATGGCTACACCTTC. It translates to CASGQGNYGYTF.

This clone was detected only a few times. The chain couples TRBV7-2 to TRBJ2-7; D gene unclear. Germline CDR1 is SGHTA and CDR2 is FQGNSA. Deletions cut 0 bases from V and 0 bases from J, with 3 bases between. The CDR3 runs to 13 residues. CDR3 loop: CASSLASSYEQYF. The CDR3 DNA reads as TGTGCCAGCAGCTTAGCGAGCTCCTACGAGCAGTACTTC.

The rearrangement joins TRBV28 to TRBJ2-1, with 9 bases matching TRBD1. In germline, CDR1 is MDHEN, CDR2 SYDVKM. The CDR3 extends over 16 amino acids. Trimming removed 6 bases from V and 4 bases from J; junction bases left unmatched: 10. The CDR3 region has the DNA TGTGCCAGCAGAGCGACCGGGACAGGGCATTACAATGAGCAGTTCTTC. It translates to CASRATGTGHYNEQFF.

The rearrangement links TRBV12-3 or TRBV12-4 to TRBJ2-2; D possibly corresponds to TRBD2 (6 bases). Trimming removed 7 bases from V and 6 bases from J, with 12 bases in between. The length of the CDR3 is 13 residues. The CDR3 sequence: CASIWGVSGELFF. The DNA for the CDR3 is TGTGCCAGCATATGGGGGGTTTCCGGGGAGCTGTTTTTT.

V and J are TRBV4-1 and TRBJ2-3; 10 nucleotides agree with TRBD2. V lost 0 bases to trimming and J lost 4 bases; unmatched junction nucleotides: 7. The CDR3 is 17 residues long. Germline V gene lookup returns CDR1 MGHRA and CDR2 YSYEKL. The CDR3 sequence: CASSQDRSGGASDTQYF. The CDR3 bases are TGCGCCAGCAGCCAAGATCGGAGCGGGGGGGCTTCAGATACGCAGTATTTT.

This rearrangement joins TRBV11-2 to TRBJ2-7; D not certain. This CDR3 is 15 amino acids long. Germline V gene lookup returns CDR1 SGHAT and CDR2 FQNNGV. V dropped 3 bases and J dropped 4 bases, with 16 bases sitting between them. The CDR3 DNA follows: TGTGCCAGCAGCTTCGAACCGGACGGCTATTACGAGCAGTACTTC. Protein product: CASSFEPDGYYEQYF.

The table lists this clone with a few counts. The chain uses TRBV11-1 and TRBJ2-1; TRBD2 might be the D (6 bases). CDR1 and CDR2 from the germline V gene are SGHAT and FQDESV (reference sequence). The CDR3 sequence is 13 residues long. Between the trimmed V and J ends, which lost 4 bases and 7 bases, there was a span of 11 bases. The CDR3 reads CASSSMLANEQFF. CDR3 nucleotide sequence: TGTGCCAGCAGCTCCATGCTAGCGAATGAGCAGTTCTTC.

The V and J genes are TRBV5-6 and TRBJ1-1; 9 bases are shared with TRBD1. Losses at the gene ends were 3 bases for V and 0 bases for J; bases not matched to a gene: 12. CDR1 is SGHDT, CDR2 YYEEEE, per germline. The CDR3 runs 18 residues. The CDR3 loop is CASSSLGQGILMNTEAFF. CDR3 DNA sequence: TGTGCCAGCAGCTCTTTGGGACAGGGTATTCTCATGAACACTGAAGCTTTCTTT.

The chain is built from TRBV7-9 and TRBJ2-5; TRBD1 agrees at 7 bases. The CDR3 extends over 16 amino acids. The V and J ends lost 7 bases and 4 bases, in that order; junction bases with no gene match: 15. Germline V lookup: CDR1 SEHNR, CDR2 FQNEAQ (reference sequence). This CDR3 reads CASMGPGQPWGETQYF. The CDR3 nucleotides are TGTGCCAGCATGGGACCGGGACAGCCTTGGGGAGAGACCCAGTACTTC. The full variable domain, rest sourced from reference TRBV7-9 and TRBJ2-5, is DTGVSQNPRHKITKRGQNVTFRCDPISEHNRLYWYRQTLGQGPEFLTYFQNEAQLEKSRLLSDRFSAERPKGSFSTLEIQRTEQGDSAMYLCASMGPGQPWGETQYFGPGTRLLVL.

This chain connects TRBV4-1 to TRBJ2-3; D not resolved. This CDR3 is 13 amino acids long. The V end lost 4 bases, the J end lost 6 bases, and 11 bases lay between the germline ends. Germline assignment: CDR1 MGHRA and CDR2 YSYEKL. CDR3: CASSLSLKDTQYF. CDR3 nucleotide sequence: TGCGCCAGCAGCCTTAGTCTTAAGGATACGCAGTATTTT.

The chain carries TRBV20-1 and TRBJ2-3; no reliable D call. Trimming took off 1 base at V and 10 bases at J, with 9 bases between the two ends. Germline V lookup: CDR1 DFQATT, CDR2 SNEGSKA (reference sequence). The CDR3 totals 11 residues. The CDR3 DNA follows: TGCAGTGCTAGAGGGAATAGGGCGCAGTATTTT. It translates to CSARGNRAQYF.

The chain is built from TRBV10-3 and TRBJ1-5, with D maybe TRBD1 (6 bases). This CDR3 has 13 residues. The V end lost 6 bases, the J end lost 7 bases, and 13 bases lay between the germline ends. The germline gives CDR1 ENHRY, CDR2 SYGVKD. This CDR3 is CAISRDISQPQHF. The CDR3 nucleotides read TGTGCCATCAGCCGGGACATTAGCCAGCCCCAGCATTTT.

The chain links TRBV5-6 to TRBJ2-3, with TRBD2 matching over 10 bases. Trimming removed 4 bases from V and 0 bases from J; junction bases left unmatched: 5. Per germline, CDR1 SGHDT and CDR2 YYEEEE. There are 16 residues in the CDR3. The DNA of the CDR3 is TGTGCCAGCAGCATTAGCGGGGGGCCTAGCACAGATACGCAGTATTTT. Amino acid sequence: CASSISGGPSTDTQYF.

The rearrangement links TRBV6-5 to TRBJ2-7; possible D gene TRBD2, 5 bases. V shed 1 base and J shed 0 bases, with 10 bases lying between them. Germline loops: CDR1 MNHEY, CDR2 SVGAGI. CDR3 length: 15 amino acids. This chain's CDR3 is CASSYLSSGSYEQYF. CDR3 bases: TGTGCCAGCAGTTACTTGAGCAGCGGCTCCTACGAGCAGTACTTC.